Detailed here is one T cell receptor (beta chain). It lacks a known antigen. Base qualities were left out, and no much larger clone turns up one base away. The immunoSEQ Assay, a bias-controlled multiplex PCR, was used to amplify TCRbeta CDR3 regions from genomic DNA. The original methods were these. Within the assay, amplification of reference gene primers was used to estimate how many nucleated cells each sample contained. Sequence reads were collapsed and filtered to measure the absolute abundance of every unique TCRbeta CDR3 rearrangement. For each sample, productive Simpson clonality was calculated as the square root of Simpson's diversity index over productive rearrangements. The immuneACCESS repertoire file appears here via TCRdb, limited to in-frame rearrangements. These files lack a portion of the clones; in checked studies, under half of the deficit traces to unresolved V genes, and the cause of the others is not known. The D gene and trimming were derived from the DNA, and the V and J assignments and clone size from that table. Here the sample has a few hundred thousand clones; 90% to 95% occur a single time. The ten biggest clones cover roughly 1.2% of the sample.

Participants in the prospective study were enrolled through a virtual design, were aged about 18 to 100 years, and lived in approximately 24 United States geographic areas. Cohort assignment in the prospective study relied on participant-reported clinical history from a screening survey and a study questionnaire. In the prospective study, mobile phlebotomists collected whole blood, serum and a nasopharyngeal or oropharyngeal swab from each participant. Over an approximately 2-month period, participants in the prospective study had the option of providing additional blood draws and questionnaires. Blood samples from the prospective study were shipped frozen or at room temperature prior to DNA extraction. This record comes from a study of blood T cell repertoires in COVID-19 (dated by TCRdb to 2020 to 2022). For the wider study: Samples covering the acute and convalescent phases of COVID-19 were provided by collaborators in the United States, Italy and Spain. The material from the prospective study consisted of cDNA or gDNA derived from T cells, B-cell-depleted T cells, or PBMCs. Subjects who had been exposed to COVID-19, were actively infected with it, or had recovered from it provided the deeply sampled blood TCRbeta repertoires that made up the dataset. The repertoires were released in a freely available public database meant as a resource for research on the immune response to SARS-CoV-2. The samples were drawn from the first 160 participants of the ongoing ImmuneRACE study and from 950 to 1,500 subjects provided by 6 global collaborators. Sample metadata almost always included a de-identified subject ID, COVID-19 status, age in years and sex. Where available, HLA class I and class II types were taken from metadata supplied by the sample provider and were not determined by assay-based typing.

Results the study describes overall, beyond this receptor: The quantity of clinical and demographic metadata differed by source and by participant and was supplied without curation.

From the cysteine through the phenylalanine, the CDR3 covers 14 amino acids. Only CDR3 DNA remains: 42 bases, in frame from the first base. For CDR1 and CDR2, the germline V gene (reference sequence) lists SGHNT and YYREEE. V loses 0 bases, J loses 3 bases, and the germline ends lie 10 bases apart. Source material: PBMCs or T cells enriched from blood (not recorded which). The rearranged chain carries TRBV5-4 and TRBJ2-7, and possibly TRBD2, on 7 matching bases. This receptor was obtained from a human donor in a cohort exposed to, infected with or recovered from COVID-19 (not recorded which). The donor label of this sample is uncertain. CDR3 protein: CASSLVGGGYEQYF. The DNA sequence reads TGTGCCAGCAGCTTGGTAGGGGGGGGCTACGAGCAGTACTTC.